The clone carrying this TCR beta chain was seen only a few times. Its antigen remains unidentified. Germline assignment: CDR1 SGHAT and CDR2 FQNNGV. Trimming took 3 bases from V and 0 from J, leaving 12 bases between them. CDR3 length: 15 residues. The entry originates in a study of beta chain features in type 1 diabetes. Overall study findings and caveats: Compared with healthy donors, patients appeared to share more similar naive, central memory and regulatory TCRB repertoires. VDJ junctions from patients with type 1 diabetes contained fewer insertions and more deletions. Shorter TCRB CDR3s, moderately but significantly so, marked every one of the four CD4+ subsets in Type 1 diabetes patients.

What was sequenced were expressed TCRB transcripts, since all of the isolated RNA had been reverse transcribed. Sequencing was performed with immunoSEQ multiplex PCR; in TCRdb, only in-frame clones are kept and a portion is missing. The sample shows 600,000 or so clones, around 12% of them seen only once. The TCR comes from a man aged 25 to 45 with type 1 diabetes. Input material: naive CD4+ T cells from blood. This chain uses TRBV11-2 with TRBJ2-7, with D hard to call. The DNA for the CDR3 is TGTGCCAGCAGCTTTGAGACGGTTAGCTCCTACGAGCAGTACTTC. It translates to CASSFETVSSYEQYF.